The entry below describes one T cell receptor (beta chain). The data were obtained in a study of blood T cell repertoires in COVID-19. In the original analysis: Nucleated cell number was recorded as an estimate derived from reference gene primer amplification. Clones were sequenced by immunoSEQ multiplex PCR, and TCRdb holds only the in-frame ones, with some missing. V and J calls and clone size come straight from that table; D and trimming were deduced from the DNA. The table lists about 440,000 clones, around 88% of them singletons. The CDR3 spans 16 residues. CDR1 and CDR2 from the germline V gene are MNHEY and SVGAGI. V was trimmed by 0 bases and J by 0 bases, leaving 8 bases between them.

Sequencing was carried out using peripheral blood. This clonotype was sampled from a woman in her forties or fifties with COVID-19, enrolled during active disease. V is TRBV6-5 and J is TRBJ1-4, with D unresolved. The CDR3 spells CASSYSTGATNEKLFF. The CDR3 DNA follows: TGTGCCAGCAGTTACTCGACGGGTGCAACTAATGAAAAACTGTTTTTT.